One and the same sample provided the 30 T cell receptor beta chains below, sequenced in a study of blood T cell repertoires in COVID-19. The repertoire was sequenced with immunoSEQ multiplex PCR; TCRdb's copy has only in-frame clones and lacks some. The table shows about 170,000 clones, with 88% occurring only once. The specimen was peripheral blood. The receptor set was obtained from a man aged 50-60 years who had recovered from COVID-19.

The rearrangement uses TRBV28 and TRBJ2-7; 9 bases fit TRBD1. The CDR3 spans 18 residues. Germline CDR1 reads MDHEN; CDR2 reads SYDVKM. J gave up 5 bases and V 4 bases, and 18 bases lay outside the gene matches. The CDR3 loop is CASSSAKRGQGSIHEQYF. The DNA for the CDR3 is TGTGCCAGCAGTTCCGCGAAACGGGGACAGGGAAGTATCCACGAGCAGTACTTC.

The gene calls are TRBV6-6 and TRBJ1-3; D ambiguous. Between the trimmed V and J ends, which lost 6 bases and 4 bases, there was a span of 7 bases. The CDR3 is made up of 12 amino acids. Germline assignment: CDR1 MNHNY and CDR2 SVGAGI (reference sequence). CDR3 region: CASSGSGNTIYF. The CDR3 DNA follows: TGTGCCAGCAGCGGGTCCGGAAACACCATATATTTT.

This rearrangement joins TRBV7-2 to TRBJ2-5; TRBD1 agrees at 8 bases. CDR3 length: 14 residues. The J segment lost 3 bases and the V segment lost 6 bases, leaving 6 bases of the junction unmatched. From germline, CDR1 is SGHTA and CDR2 FQGNSA. CDR3 sequence: CASRPTGGKETQYF. The CDR3 DNA reads as TGTGCCAGCAGACCTACAGGGGGAAAAGAGACCCAGTACTTC.

This chain uses TRBV6-5 with TRBJ2-3; D not certain. With 4 bases removed from V and 6 bases from J, the gap between germline ends came to 8 bases. Germline-derived CDR1 and CDR2 are MNHEY and SVGAGI. The CDR3 consists of 12 residues. For the CDR3, the DNA is TGTGCCAGCAGTTTCCCCCGGGATACGCAGTATTTT. Encoded protein: CASSFPRDTQYF.

This rearrangement joins TRBV18 to TRBJ2-1; 8 bases align to TRBD1. The CDR3 runs 15 residues. CDR1 is KGHSH and CDR2 is LQKENI in the germline V gene. The V gene end was trimmed by 2 bases and the J gene end by 1 base; junction bases not matched to a gene: 1. The chain's CDR3 is CASSPRTGSYNEQFF. CDR3 nucleotide sequence: TGTGCCAGCTCACCAAGGACAGGGTCCTACAATGAGCAGTTCTTC.

The V call is TRBV7-6, the J call TRBJ2-3; 7 nucleotides align to TRBD1. V was clipped by 1 base and J by 2 bases; unmatched bases: 3. CDR1 SGHVS and CDR2 FNYEAQ come from the germline V gene. The CDR3 is 15 amino acids. The CDR3 DNA is TGTGCCAGCAGCTTAGGGACAGGCTACACAGATACGCAGTATTTT. It specifies CASSLGTGYTDTQYF.

The chain has TRBV28 and TRBJ2-3, with D possibly TRBD1 on 6 matching bases. The CDR3 has 14 residues. V shed 4 bases and J shed 0 bases, with 8 bases lying between them. Germline V CDR1 and CDR2: MDHEN, SYDVKM. CDR3 residues: CASSYRASTDTQYF. DNA for the CDR3: TGTGCCAGCAGTTACAGGGCTAGCACAGATACGCAGTATTTT.

The rearrangement links TRBV4-3 to TRBJ1-4; 10 bases are shared with TRBD1. Germline lookup yields CDR1 LGHNA and CDR2 YSLEER. This CDR3 is 16 amino acids long. The trim removed 0 bases at V and 8 bases at J, leaving 6 bases unmatched. The CDR3: CASSQDRRTGGEKLFF. The CDR3 bases are TGCGCCAGCAGCCAAGATCGCAGGACAGGGGGAGAAAAACTGTTTTTT.

The CDR3 sequence: CASSAGTGLSPLHF. The DNA for the CDR3 is TGCGCCAGCAGCGCCGGGACAGGGTTGTCACCCCTCCACTTT. The chain is built from TRBV5-1 and TRBJ1-6, with 9 bases fitting TRBD1. The ends lost 4 bases at V and 10 bases at J; junction bases unmatched: 6. Germline values: CDR1 SGHRS, CDR2 YFSETQ. This CDR3 contains 14 residues. Using reference TRBV5-1 and TRBJ1-6 for the parts outside the CDR3, the full variable domain is KAGVTQTPRYLIKTRGQQVTLSCSPISGHRSVSWYQQTPGQGLQFLFEYFSETQRNKGNFPGRFSGRQFSNSRSEMNVSTLELGDSALYLCASSAGTGLSPLHFGNGTRLTVT.

J is TRBJ1-2 and V is TRBV12-3 or TRBV12-4; 9 bases line up with TRBD1. V gave up 6 bases and J gave up 14 bases; unmatched junction bases: 10. The CDR3 is made up of 12 amino acids. The CDR3 sequence: CASSRGPTGGTF. The CDR3 DNA reads as TGTGCCAGCAGCCGAGGGCCGACAGGGGGAACCTTC.

For this clone: The sample carries other DNA sequences with the same CDR3. This CDR3 reads CASSLGSQETQYF. The CDR3 DNA sequence: TGCGCCAGCAGCTTGGGTAGCCAAGAGACCCAGTACTTC. V is TRBV5-1 and J is TRBJ2-5; D not certain. Trimming removed 0 bases at V and 1 base at J, with 4 bases between. The CDR3 has 13 amino acids. Germline-derived CDR1 and CDR2 are SGHRS and YFSETQ.

The chain is built from TRBV29-1 and TRBJ2-3; D ambiguous. Trimming removed 4 bases from V and 5 bases from J, with 13 bases in between. Germline V lookup: CDR1 SQVTM, CDR2 ANQGSEA. CDR3 length: 13 amino acids. CDR3 region: CSVASPSGDTQYF. The CDR3 region has the DNA TGCAGCGTTGCCAGCCCGTCGGGAGATACGCAGTATTTT.

The chain links TRBV18 to TRBJ2-1, with 7 bases matching TRBD2. The V segment lost 0 bases and the J segment 5 bases; nucleotides outside the gene matches: 4. The CDR3 runs 15 residues. Per the germline V gene, CDR1 is KGHSH and CDR2 is LQKENI. CDR3 amino acids: CASSPPSGSHNEQFF. Here the CDR3 DNA reads TGTGCCAGCTCACCACCTAGCGGGTCCCACAATGAGCAGTTCTTC.

The V gene is TRBV6-1, the J gene TRBJ1-4; TRBD1 matches 10 bases. CDR1 and CDR2 (germline): MNHNS, SASEGT. The CDR3 is 17 residues long. V shed 3 bases and J 8 bases; nucleotides not matched to a gene: 12. The CDR3 coding sequence is TGTGCCAGCAGTGACCAAATAAAGGACAGGGGGGACGAAAAACTGTTTTTT. This sequence encodes CASSDQIKDRGDEKLFF.

This chain joins TRBV5-1 and TRBJ2-5; 7 bases are a match to TRBD1. V trimming: 4 bases; J trimming: 4 bases; junction bases outside the gene matches: 7. The germline V gene encodes CDR1 SGHRS and CDR2 YFSETQ. This CDR3 region has 14 residues. The chain's CDR3 is CASSPQGLRETQYF. The CDR3 DNA follows: TGCGCCAGCAGCCCACAGGGGCTCCGAGAGACCCAGTACTTC.

This clone appeared a single time. The J gene is TRBJ2-2, the V gene TRBV10-2; TRBD2 aligns across 10 bases. J was trimmed by 6 bases and V by 4 bases; bases with no gene match: 11. Per germline, CDR1 WSHSY and CDR2 SAAADI. The CDR3 is 17 amino acids. CDR3 protein: CASSGGGSSGSPGELFF. As DNA, the CDR3 is TGCGCCAGCAGTGGGGGGGGGTCTAGCGGGAGCCCCGGGGAGCTGTTTTTT.

V gene TRBV6-6 combines with J gene TRBJ1-2; D is unresolved. Trimming removed 2 bases from V and 7 bases from J, with 5 bases in between. Germline V gene lookup returns CDR1 MNHNY and CDR2 SVGAGI (reference sequence). CDR3 size: 11 residues. For the CDR3, the DNA is TGTGCCAGCAGTTACGAGGGTGGCTACACCTTC. Translating it yields CASSYEGGYTF.

This clone was observed a single time. This chain uses TRBV6-5 with TRBJ1-5, with D uncertain. The CDR3 runs to 15 residues. CDR1 MNHEY and CDR2 SVGAGI come from the germline V gene. The V end lost 0 bases, the J end lost 6 bases, and 12 bases lay between the germline ends. The CDR3 sequence: CASSYSSQSGQPQHF. The CDR3 nucleotides are TGTGCCAGCAGTTACTCATCTCAGAGCGGTCAGCCCCAGCATTTT.

The rearrangement joins TRBV5-1 to TRBJ2-5, with a weak D call TRBD1 (6 bases). Per germline, CDR1 SGHRS and CDR2 YFSETQ. This CDR3 region has 17 residues. Trimming cost V 4 bases and J 5 bases, with 24 bases left between them. CDR3 protein: CASSLRGAQGLGETQYF. The CDR3 DNA sequence: TGCGCCAGCAGCCTAAGAGGGGCGCAGGGGCTAGGTGAGACCCAGTACTTC.

The J gene is TRBJ1-1, the V gene TRBV7-2, with unresolved D. This CDR3 has 11 amino acids. CDR1 is SGHTA, CDR2 FQGNSA, per germline. Trimming took off 8 bases at V and 8 bases at J, with 12 bases between the two ends. In DNA form, the CDR3 reads TGTGCCAGCGTAGAGACTACCGAAGCTTTCTTT. This encodes CASVETTEAFF.

The chain carries TRBV3-1 (or the pseudogene TRBV3-2) and TRBJ1-2; no reliable D call. V shed 4 bases and J shed 5 bases, with 14 bases lying between them. Germline V gene lookup returns CDR1 LGHDT and CDR2 YNNKEL (reference sequence). The CDR3 loop spans 14 amino acids. In DNA form, the CDR3 reads TGTGCCAGCAGCCCTTACGGAGGAGGATATGGCTACACCTTC. Its protein is CASSPYGGGYGYTF.

V usage is TRBV11-2 and J usage is TRBJ2-2, with TRBD1 as a possible D gene (5 bases). V lost 6 bases and J lost 1, with 15 bases in between. CDR3 length: 16 residues. In germline, CDR1 is SGHAT, CDR2 FQNNGV. CDR3 sequence: CASRPLGHRNTGELFF. DNA for the CDR3: TGTGCCAGCAGGCCACTTGGACACCGGAACACCGGGGAGCTGTTTTTT.

The chain recombines TRBV2 with TRBJ2-7; 7 nucleotides match TRBD1. V was pared by 7 bases and J by 0 bases, with 6 bases of the junction left unmatched. The V gene's germline CDR1 is SNHLY and CDR2 FYNNEI. This CDR3 has 14 residues. CDR3 amino acids: CASIGTANSYEQYF. In DNA form, the CDR3 reads TGTGCCAGCATCGGGACAGCGAACTCCTACGAGCAGTACTTC.

The gene calls are TRBV2 and TRBJ2-7; 7 bases map to TRBD2. Germline values: CDR1 SNHLY, CDR2 FYNNEI. The CDR3 length is 15 residues. J gave up 2 bases and V 4 bases, and 8 bases lay outside the gene matches. This chain's CDR3 is CASSGPGEGPYEQYF. CDR3 DNA: TGTGCCAGCAGTGGGCCGGGGGAGGGACCCTACGAGCAGTACTTC.

The chain combines TRBV5-5 with TRBJ1-2; 7 nucleotides align to TRBD1. Germline trimming cut 3 bases from V and 4 bases from J; bases unmatched to any gene: 6. CDR3 size: 14 residues. Germline CDR1 SGHKS, CDR2 YYEKEE (reference sequence). The CDR3 region has the DNA TGTGCCAGCAGCTCGGACAGGACACCCTATGGCTACACCTTC. This sequence encodes CASSSDRTPYGYTF. Filled out from reference TRBV5-5 and TRBJ1-2, the complete variable domain reads DAGVTQSPTHLIKTRGQQVTLRCSPISGHKSVSWYQQVLGQGPQFIFQYYEKEERGRGNFPDRFSARQFPNYSSELNVNALLLGDSALYLCASSSDRTPYGYTFGSGTRLTVV.

V gene TRBV27 combines with J gene TRBJ2-1, with 15 bases identical to TRBD2. Germline CDR1 and CDR2: MNHEY and SMNVEV (reference sequence). With V trimmed by 5 bases and J by 6 bases, 8 bases remained unmatched. This CDR3 comprises 17 residues. The CDR3 loop reads CASSLRTSGRAGNEQFF. The CDR3 DNA reads as TGTGCCAGCAGTCTAAGGACTAGCGGGAGGGCGGGCAATGAGCAGTTCTTC.

The chain is built from TRBV27 and TRBJ1-5, with 11 nucleotides matching TRBD1. Germline V lookup: CDR1 MNHEY, CDR2 SMNVEV (reference sequence). Trimming at V came to 0 bases and at J to 7 bases, leaving 5 bases not matched to a gene. This CDR3 is built from 16 residues. CDR3 in DNA: TGTGCCAGCAGTTTATCAGGACAGGGGGCTTGGCAGCCCCAGCATTTT. This codes for CASSLSGQGAWQPQHF.

The rearrangement links TRBV9 to TRBJ1-6; 7 bases match TRBD1. The CDR3 has 19 residues. The V and J ends lost 2 bases and 9 bases, in that order; junction bases with no gene match: 20. CDR1 is SGDLS, CDR2 YYNGEE, per germline. In DNA, the CDR3 is TGTGCCAGCAGCGTCCCGGGACAGAAAATCACCGGGGATTTTTCACCCCTCCACTTT. This sequence encodes CASSVPGQKITGDFSPLHF.

The rearrangement links TRBV13 to TRBJ2-3, with 7 positions matching TRBD1. J was trimmed by 0 bases and V by 5 bases; bases with no gene match: 5. The germline gives CDR1 PRHDT, CDR2 FYEKMQ (reference sequence). This CDR3 contains 15 residues. The CDR3 protein is CASSLRQGSTDTQYF. The CDR3 bases are TGTGCCAGCAGCCTACGACAGGGTAGCACAGATACGCAGTATTTT.

The chain is built from TRBV5-6 and TRBJ2-1, with 7 bases matching TRBD1. Trimming at V came to 2 bases and at J to 9 bases, leaving 8 bases not matched to a gene. From germline, CDR1 is SGHDT and CDR2 YYEEEE. This CDR3 spans 14 amino acids. For the CDR3, the DNA is TGTGCCAGCAGCTTTCGAGGGGGCAGGGGTGAGCAGTTCTTC. Translating it yields CASSFRGGRGEQFF.